A single sample gave rise to the 10 T cell receptor beta chains below, sequenced in a study of T-cell memory formation after mild COVID-19. TCRdb re-called the 5' RACE reads through MiXCR, storing one row per CDR3 protein. In the table there are approximately 400,000 distinct CDR3 sequences, approximately 25% of which are singletons. Specimen: PBMCs or a T cell subset sorted from them (not recorded which). Receptor source: an adult woman who had mild COVID-19 (a few samples of this study predate the infection). Cell type and time point are not known.

This clonotype has more than one count but fewer than ten. The CDR3 spells CASRLHQTDTQYF. CDR3 DNA sequence: TGCGCCAGCAGGTTGCATCAGACAGATACGCAGTATTTT. The chain recombines TRBV5-1 with TRBJ2-3; D gene unclear. Between the trimmed V and J ends, which lost 5 bases and 3 bases, there was a span of 10 bases. There are 13 residues in the CDR3. The germline gives CDR1 SGHRS, CDR2 YFSETQ. The full variable domain, its missing parts supplied by reference TRBV5-1 and TRBJ2-3, is KAGVTQTPRYLIKTRGQQVTLSCSPISGHRSVSWYQQTPGQGLQFLFEYFSETQRNKGNFPGRFSGRQFSNSRSEMNVSTLELGDSALYLCASRLHQTDTQYFGPGTRLTVL.

This clonotype was detected only a few times. This sequence joins TRBV5-1 and TRBJ1-2, with 9 bases matching TRBD1. The CDR3 is 14 amino acids. The germline V gene has CDR1 SGHRS and CDR2 YFSETQ. Unmatched junction bases numbered 6, after V lost 2 bases and J lost 7 bases. The CDR3 loop is CASSFKQGAGGYTF. In nucleotides, the CDR3 is TGCGCCAGCAGCTTCAAACAGGGGGCAGGTGGCTACACCTTC.

Only a few counts were recorded for this clonotype. This chain joins TRBV4-1 and TRBJ2-5; D could derive from TRBD1 or TRBD2 (5 bases each). Between the trimmed V and J ends, which lost 4 bases and 2 bases, there was a span of 14 bases. CDR1 MGHRA and CDR2 YSYEKL come from the germline V gene. The CDR3 sequence is 15 residues long. CDR3 loop: CASSRVRGGQETQYF. In DNA form, the CDR3 reads TGCGCCAGCAGCCGCGTAAGGGGCGGGCAAGAGACCCAGTACTTC.

This clonotype was picked up many times. The rearrangement uses TRBV5-5 and TRBJ1-1; D gene uncertain. This CDR3 comprises 12 residues. The germline V gene has CDR1 SGHKS and CDR2 YYEKEE (reference sequence). Trimming left V 2 bases short and J 0 bases short, with 2 bases between. The CDR3 sequence is CASSFVNTEAFF. The CDR3 DNA sequence: TGTGCCAGCAGCTTTGTGAACACTGAAGCTTTCTTT. The full variable domain, its missing parts supplied by reference TRBV5-5 and TRBJ1-1, is DAGVTQSPTHLIKTRGQQVTLRCSPISGHKSVSWYQQVLGQGPQFIFQYYEKEERGRGNFPDRFSARQFPNYSSELNVNALLLGDSALYLCASSFVNTEAFFGQGTRLTVV.

This sequence joins TRBV5-1 and TRBJ1-5; D perhaps matches TRBD1 (5 bases). The V end lost 2 bases, the J end lost 3 bases, and 9 bases lay between the germline ends. The CDR3 extends over 14 amino acids. CDR1 is SGHRS, CDR2 YFSETQ, per germline. The CDR3 nucleotides are TGCGCCAGCAGCTTCGGGACGGACAATCAGCCCCAGCATTTT. This codes for CASSFGTDNQPQHF.

The CDR3 region is CASARGQGLNTEAFF. CDR3 coding DNA: TGTGCCAGCGCCCGGGGGCAGGGCTTGAACACTGAAGCTTTCTTT. The V gene is TRBV12-3 or TRBV12-4, the J gene TRBJ1-1; D might be TRBD1 (6 bases). V lost 8 bases and J lost 0, with 16 bases in between. The CDR3 has 15 amino acids.

This clonotype has more than one count but fewer than ten. This rearrangement joins TRBV12-3 or TRBV12-4 to TRBJ2-4; D remains ambiguous. The CDR3 has 12 residues. Deletions cut 1 base from V and 15 bases from J, with 13 bases between. CDR3 in DNA: TGTGCCAGCAGTTTAGTCCCCGGGCCCTGGTACTTC. Translated: CASSLVPGPWYF.

V is TRBV12-3 or TRBV12-4 and J is TRBJ1-5; no definite D call. Trimming cost V 5 bases and J 0 bases, with 8 bases left between them. This CDR3 region has 14 residues. The CDR3 protein is CASSLRLSNQPQHF. CDR3 DNA: TGTGCCAGCAGTCTAAGACTTAGCAATCAGCCCCAGCATTTT.

The rearrangement uses TRBV18 and TRBJ2-7; TRBD2 matches 10 bases. Germline V lookup: CDR1 KGHSH, CDR2 LQKENI. The CDR3 runs 19 residues. The V and J ends lost 2 bases and 4 bases, in that order; junction bases with no gene match: 17. In DNA, the CDR3 is TGTGCCAGCTCACCAACCATGACTTATTCTAGCGGGAGTCCGTACGAGCAGTACTTC. Its protein product is CASSPTMTYSSGSPYEQYF. The whole variable domain, remainder taken from reference TRBV18 and TRBJ2-7, is NAGVMQNPRHLVRRRGQEARLRCSPMKGHSHVYWYRQLPEEGLKFMVYLQKENIIDESGMPKERFSAEFPKEGPSILRIQQVVRGDSAAYFCASSPTMTYSSGSPYEQYFGPGTRLTVT.

The rearrangement links TRBV5-1 to TRBJ1-2; D not certain. The length of the CDR3 is 15 residues. CDR1 and CDR2 (germline): SGHRS, YFSETQ. V shed 0 bases and J shed 2 bases, with 11 bases lying between them. CDR3 protein: CASSLAVSGNYGYTF. In nucleotides, the CDR3 is TGCGCCAGCAGCTTGGCTGTTTCGGGGAACTATGGCTACACCTTC.